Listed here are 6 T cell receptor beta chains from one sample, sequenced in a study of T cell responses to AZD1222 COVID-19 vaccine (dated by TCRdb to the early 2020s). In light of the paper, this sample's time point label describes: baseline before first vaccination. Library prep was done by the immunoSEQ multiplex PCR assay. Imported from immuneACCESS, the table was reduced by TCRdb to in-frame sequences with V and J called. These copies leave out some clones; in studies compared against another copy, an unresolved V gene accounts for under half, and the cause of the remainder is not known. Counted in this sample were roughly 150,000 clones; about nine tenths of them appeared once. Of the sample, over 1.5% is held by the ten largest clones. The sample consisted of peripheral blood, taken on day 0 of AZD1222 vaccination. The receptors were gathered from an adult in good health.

The CDR3 is CASSHRTSGYEQYF. The CDR3 DNA sequence: TGCGCCAGCAGCCACAGGACTAGCGGCTACGAGCAGTACTTC. The chain has TRBV4-1 and TRBJ2-7, with 10 bases that match TRBD2. The CDR3 runs 14 residues. Germline lookup yields CDR1 MGHRA and CDR2 YSYEKL. The junction had 2 bases not matched to a gene; V was cut back by 3 bases and J by 3 bases.

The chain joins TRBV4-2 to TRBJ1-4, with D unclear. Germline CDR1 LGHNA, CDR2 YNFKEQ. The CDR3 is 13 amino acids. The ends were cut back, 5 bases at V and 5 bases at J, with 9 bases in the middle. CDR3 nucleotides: TGTGCCAGCAGCGCGGCGGGAAATGAAAAACTGTTTTTT. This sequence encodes CASSAAGNEKLFF.

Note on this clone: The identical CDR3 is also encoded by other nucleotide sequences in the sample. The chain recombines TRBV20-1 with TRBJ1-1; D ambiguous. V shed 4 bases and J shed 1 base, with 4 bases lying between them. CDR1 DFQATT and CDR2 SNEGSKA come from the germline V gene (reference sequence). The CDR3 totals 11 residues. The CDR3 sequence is CSATGNTEAFF. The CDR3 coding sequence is TGCAGTGCTACCGGGAACACTGAAGCTTTCTTT.

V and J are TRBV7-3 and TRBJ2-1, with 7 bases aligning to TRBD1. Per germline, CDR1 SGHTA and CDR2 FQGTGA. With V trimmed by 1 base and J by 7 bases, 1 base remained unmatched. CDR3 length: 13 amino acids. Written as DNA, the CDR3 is TGTGCCAGCAGCTTAAGCAGGGGGAATGAGCAGTTCTTC. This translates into CASSLSRGNEQFF. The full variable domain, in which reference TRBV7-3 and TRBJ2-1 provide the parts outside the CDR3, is GAGVSQTPSNKVTEKGKYVELRCDPISGHTALYWYRQSLGQGPEFLIYFQGTGAADDSGLPNDRFFAVRPEGSVSTLKIQRTERGDSAVYLCASSLSRGNEQFFGPGTRLTVL.

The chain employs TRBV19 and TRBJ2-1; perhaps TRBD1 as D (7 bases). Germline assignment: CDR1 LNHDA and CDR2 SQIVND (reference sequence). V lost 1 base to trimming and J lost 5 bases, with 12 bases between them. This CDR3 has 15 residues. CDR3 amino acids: CASSIVAGGHNEQFF. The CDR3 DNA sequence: TGTGCCAGTAGTATAGTGGCAGGGGGGCACAATGAGCAGTTCTTC.

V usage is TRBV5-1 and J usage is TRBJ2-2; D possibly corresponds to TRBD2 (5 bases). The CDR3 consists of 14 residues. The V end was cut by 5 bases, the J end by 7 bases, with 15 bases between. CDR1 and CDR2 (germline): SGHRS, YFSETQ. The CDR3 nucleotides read TGCGCCAGCAGTTGGTTAGCGATGAACGGGGAGCTGTTTTTT. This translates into CASSWLAMNGELFF.